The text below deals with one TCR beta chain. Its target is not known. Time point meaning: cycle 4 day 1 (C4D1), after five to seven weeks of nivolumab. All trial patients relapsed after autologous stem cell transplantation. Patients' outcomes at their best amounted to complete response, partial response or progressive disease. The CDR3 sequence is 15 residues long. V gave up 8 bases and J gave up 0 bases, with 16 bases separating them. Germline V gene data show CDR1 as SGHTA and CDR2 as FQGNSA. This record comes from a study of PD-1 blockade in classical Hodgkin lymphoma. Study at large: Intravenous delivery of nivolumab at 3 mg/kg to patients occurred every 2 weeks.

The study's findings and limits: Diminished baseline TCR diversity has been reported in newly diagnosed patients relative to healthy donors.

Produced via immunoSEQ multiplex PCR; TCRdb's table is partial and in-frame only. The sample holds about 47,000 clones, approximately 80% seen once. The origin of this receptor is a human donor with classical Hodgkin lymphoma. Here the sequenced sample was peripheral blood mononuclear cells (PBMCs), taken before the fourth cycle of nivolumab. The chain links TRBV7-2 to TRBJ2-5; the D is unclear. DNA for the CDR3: TGTGCCAGCGCACAAATAAGGACGGACCAAGAGACCCAGTACTTC. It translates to CASAQIRTDQETQYF.